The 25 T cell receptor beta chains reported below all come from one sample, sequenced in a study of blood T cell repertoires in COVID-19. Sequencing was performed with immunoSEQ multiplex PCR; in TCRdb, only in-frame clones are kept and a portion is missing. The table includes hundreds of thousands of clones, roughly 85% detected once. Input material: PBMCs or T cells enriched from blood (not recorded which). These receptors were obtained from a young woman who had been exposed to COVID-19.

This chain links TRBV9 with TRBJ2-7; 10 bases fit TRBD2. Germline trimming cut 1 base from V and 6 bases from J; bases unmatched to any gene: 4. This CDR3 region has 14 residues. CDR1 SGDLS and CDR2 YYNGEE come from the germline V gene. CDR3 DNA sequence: TGTGCCAGCAGCGTACTAGCGGGGGCCAGCGAGCAGTACTTC. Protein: CASSVLAGASEQYF.

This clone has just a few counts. The CDR3: CASSSRPGQRNEKLFF. CDR3 coding DNA: TGTGCCAGCAGCTCCCGACCGGGACAGAGAAATGAAAAACTGTTTTTT. The chain carries TRBV11-1 and TRBJ1-4, with TRBD1 matching over 7 bases. Per the germline V gene, CDR1 is SGHAT and CDR2 is FQDESV (reference sequence). CDR3 length: 16 residues. With 4 bases clipped from V and 5 bases from J, the junction kept 10 bases outside the gene matches. Full variable domain (remainder filled in from reference TRBV11-1 and TRBJ1-4): EAEVAQSPRYKITEKSQAVAFWCDPISGHATLYWYRQILGQGPELLVQFQDESVVDDSQLPKDRFSAERLKGVDSTLKIQPAELGDSAMYLCASSSRPGQRNEKLFFGSGTQLSVL.

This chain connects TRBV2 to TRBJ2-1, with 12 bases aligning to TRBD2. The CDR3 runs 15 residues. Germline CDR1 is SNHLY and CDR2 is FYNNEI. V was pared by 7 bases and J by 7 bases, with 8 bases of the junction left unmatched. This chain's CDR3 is CASKVLAGGGNEQFF. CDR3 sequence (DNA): TGTGCCAGCAAAGTTCTAGCGGGAGGGGGGAATGAGCAGTTCTTC.

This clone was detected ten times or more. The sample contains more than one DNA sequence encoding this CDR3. The CDR3 reads CASSQVQLGSSYNEQFF. CDR3 coding DNA: TGCGCCAGCAGCCAAGTACAACTCGGGAGCTCCTACAATGAGCAGTTCTTC. This chain links TRBV4-1 with TRBJ2-1; tentative D call: TRBD2 (6 bases). Trimming cost V 1 base and J 0 bases, with 13 bases left between them. CDR3 length: 17 residues. Per germline, CDR1 MGHRA and CDR2 YSYEKL.

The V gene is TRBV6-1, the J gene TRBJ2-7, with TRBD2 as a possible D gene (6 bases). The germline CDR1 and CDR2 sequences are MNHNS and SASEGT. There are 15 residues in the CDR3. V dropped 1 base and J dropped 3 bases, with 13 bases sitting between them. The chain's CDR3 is CASSEGLARIYEQYF. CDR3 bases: TGTGCCAGCAGTGAAGGCCTAGCGAGGATCTACGAGCAGTACTTC.

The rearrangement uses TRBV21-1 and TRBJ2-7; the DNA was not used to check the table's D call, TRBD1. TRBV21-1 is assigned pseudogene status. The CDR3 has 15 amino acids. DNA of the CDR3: TGTGCCAGCAGCAAAGCGGCAGGGTCGGGCCACGAGCAGTACTTC. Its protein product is CASSKAAGSGHEQYF.

The CDR3 here is CASSLEQGLEQYF. As DNA, the CDR3 is TGTGCCAGCAGCTTAGAACAGGGGTTAGAGCAGTACTTC. J is TRBJ2-7 and V is TRBV7-2, with 7 nucleotides matching TRBD1. CDR1 is SGHTA, CDR2 FQGNSA, per germline. The junction had 4 bases not matched to a gene; V was cut back by 1 base and J by 7 bases. This CDR3 region has 13 residues.

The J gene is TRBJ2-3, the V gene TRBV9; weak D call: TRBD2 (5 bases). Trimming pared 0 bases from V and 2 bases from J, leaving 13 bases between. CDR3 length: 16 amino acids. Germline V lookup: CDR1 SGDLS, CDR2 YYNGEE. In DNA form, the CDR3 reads TGTGCCAGCAGCGTAGAAGGTGGGAGCCCCACAGATACGCAGTATTTT. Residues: CASSVEGGSPTDTQYF. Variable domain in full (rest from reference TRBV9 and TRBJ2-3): DSGVTQTPKHLITATGQRVTLRCSPRSGDLSVYWYQQSLDQGLQFLIQYYNGEERAKGNILERFSAQQFPDLHSELNLSSLELGDSALYFCASSVEGGSPTDTQYFGPGTRLTVL.

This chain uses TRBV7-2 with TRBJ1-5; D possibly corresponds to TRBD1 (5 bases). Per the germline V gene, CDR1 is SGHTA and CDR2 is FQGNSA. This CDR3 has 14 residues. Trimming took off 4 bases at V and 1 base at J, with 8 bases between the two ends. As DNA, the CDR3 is TGTGCCAGCAGCTCGGACATAAGCAATCAGCCCCAGCATTTT. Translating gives CASSSDISNQPQHF.

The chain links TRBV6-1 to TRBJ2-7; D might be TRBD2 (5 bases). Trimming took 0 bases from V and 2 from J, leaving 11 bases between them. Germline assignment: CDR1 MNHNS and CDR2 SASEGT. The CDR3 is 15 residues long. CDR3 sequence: CASSEASDGAYEQYF. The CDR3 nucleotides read TGTGCCAGCAGTGAAGCGTCTGACGGGGCCTACGAGCAGTACTTC.

CDR3 loop: CASRITGPTSGGPYEQYF. The CDR3 DNA reads as TGTGCCAGTAGGATCACAGGGCCTACTAGCGGGGGGCCCTACGAGCAGTACTTC. This rearrangement joins TRBV19 to TRBJ2-7, with TRBD2 matching over 12 bases. The CDR3 has 18 amino acids. Per the germline V gene, CDR1 is LNHDA and CDR2 is SQIVND (reference sequence). V was clipped by 6 bases and J by 2 bases; unmatched bases: 14.

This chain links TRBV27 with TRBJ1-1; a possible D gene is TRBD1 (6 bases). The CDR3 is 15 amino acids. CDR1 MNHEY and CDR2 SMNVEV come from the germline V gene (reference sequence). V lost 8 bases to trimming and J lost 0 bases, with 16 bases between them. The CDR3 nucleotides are TGTGCCAGCTCGCTCGCGGGGGCGGTGAACACTGAAGCTTTCTTT. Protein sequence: CASSLAGAVNTEAFF.

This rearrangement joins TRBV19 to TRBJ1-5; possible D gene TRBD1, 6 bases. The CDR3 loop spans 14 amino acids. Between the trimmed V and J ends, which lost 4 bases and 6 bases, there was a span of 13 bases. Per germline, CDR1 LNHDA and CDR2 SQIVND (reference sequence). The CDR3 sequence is CASSSDRLSQPQHF. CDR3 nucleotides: TGTGCCAGTAGTAGTGACAGGCTTAGTCAGCCCCAGCATTTT.

CDR3 DNA: TGTGCCAGCAGTTCCCCCTACTCCTACGAGCAGTACTTC. It translates to CASSSPYSYEQYF. The chain couples TRBV27 to TRBJ2-7; D is undetermined. This CDR3 contains 13 residues. Per germline, CDR1 MNHEY and CDR2 SMNVEV (reference sequence). Trimming removed 4 bases at V and 0 bases at J, with 7 bases between.

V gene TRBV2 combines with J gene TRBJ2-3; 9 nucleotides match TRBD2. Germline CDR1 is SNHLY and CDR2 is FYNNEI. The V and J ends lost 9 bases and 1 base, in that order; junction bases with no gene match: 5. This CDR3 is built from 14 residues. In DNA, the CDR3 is TGTGCCAGGATAGCGGGAGACGGCACAGATACGCAGTATTTT. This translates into CARIAGDGTDTQYF.

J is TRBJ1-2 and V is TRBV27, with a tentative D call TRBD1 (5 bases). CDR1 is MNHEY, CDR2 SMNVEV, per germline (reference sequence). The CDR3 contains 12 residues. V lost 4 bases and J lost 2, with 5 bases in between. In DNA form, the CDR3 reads TGTGCCAGCAGTTCAGGGAACTATGGCTACACCTTC. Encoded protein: CASSSGNYGYTF.

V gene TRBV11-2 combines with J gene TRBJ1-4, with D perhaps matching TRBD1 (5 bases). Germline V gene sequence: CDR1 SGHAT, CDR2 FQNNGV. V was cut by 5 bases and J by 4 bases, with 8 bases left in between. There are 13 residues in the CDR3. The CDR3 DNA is TGTGCCAGCAGCCTTGGACATAATGAAAAACTGTTTTTT. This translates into CASSLGHNEKLFF.

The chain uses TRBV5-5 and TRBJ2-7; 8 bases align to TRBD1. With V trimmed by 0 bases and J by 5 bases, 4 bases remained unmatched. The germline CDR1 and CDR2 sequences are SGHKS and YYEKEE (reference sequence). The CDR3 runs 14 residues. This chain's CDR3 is CASSLEDRVHEQYF. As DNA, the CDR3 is TGTGCCAGCAGCTTGGAGGACAGGGTCCACGAGCAGTACTTC.

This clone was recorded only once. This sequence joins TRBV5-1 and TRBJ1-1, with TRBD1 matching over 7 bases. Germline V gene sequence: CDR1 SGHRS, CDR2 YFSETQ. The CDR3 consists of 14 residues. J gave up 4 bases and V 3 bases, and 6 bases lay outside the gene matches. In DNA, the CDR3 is TGCGCCAGCAGCTCGAGACAGGGAGGCACTGAAGCTTTCTTT. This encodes CASSSRQGGTEAFF.

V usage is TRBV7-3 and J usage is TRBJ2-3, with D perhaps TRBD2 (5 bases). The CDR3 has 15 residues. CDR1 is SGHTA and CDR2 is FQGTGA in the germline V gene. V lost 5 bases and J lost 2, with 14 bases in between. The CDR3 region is CASSPSGINTDTQYF. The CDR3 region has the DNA TGTGCCAGCAGCCCAAGCGGAATAAACACAGATACGCAGTATTTT.

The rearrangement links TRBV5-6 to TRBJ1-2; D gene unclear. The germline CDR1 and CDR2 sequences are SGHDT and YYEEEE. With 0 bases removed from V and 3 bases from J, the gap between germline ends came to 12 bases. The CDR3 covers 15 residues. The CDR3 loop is CASSLAPSPDYGYTF. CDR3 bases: TGTGCCAGCAGCTTGGCTCCTAGTCCGGACTATGGCTACACCTTC.

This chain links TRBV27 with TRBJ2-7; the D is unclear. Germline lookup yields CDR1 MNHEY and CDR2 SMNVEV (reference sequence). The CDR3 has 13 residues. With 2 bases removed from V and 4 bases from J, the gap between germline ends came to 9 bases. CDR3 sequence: CASSLQDQYEQYF. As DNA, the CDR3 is TGTGCCAGCAGTTTACAGGATCAATACGAGCAGTACTTC.

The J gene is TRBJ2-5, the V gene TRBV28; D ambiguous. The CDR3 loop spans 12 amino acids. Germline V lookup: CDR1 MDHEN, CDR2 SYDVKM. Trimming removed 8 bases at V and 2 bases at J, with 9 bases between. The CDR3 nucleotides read TGTGCCAGCCGCCAGCGACAAGAGACCCAGTACTTC. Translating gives CASRQRQETQYF.

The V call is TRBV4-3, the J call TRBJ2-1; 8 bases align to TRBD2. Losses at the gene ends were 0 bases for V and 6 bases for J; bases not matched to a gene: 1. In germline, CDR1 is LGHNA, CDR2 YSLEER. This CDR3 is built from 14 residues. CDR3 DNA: TGCGCCAGCAGCCAAGATCGGGGGGGCAATGAGCAGTTCTTC. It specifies CASSQDRGGNEQFF.

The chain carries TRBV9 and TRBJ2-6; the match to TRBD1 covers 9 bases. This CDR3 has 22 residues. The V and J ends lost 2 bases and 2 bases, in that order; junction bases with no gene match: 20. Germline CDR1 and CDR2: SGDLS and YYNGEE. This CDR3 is CASSVLQDRGRLSLAGANVLTF. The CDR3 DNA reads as TGTGCCAGCAGCGTGCTCCAGGACAGGGGTCGGTTAAGTCTCGCTGGGGCCAACGTCCTGACTTTC.